This T cell receptor beta chain was sequenced during a study of neurological immune-mediated disorders. The authors made cDNA by 5'RACE with 10-nucleotide random UMIs. TCRdb reprocessed the 5' RACE reads via MiXCR and lists one record per CDR3 protein. Among about 33,000 distinct CDR3 sequences listed, about 1.6% were seen once. Many counts were recorded for this clonotype. Relative to the germline gene, one junction end is altered; a read error may explain this. The TCR was taken from a woman aged 25 to 39 with multiple sclerosis. The sample consisted of PBMCs.

This CDR3 is CASGEFSYEQYF. The CDR3 DNA sequence: TGTGCCAGCGGTGAGTTCTCCTACGAGCAGTACTTC. The chain has TRBV6-1 and TRBJ2-7; the D is unclear. This CDR3 has 12 amino acids. The germline V gene has CDR1 MNHNS and CDR2 SASEGT.